This TCR beta chain was profiled in a study of blood T cell repertoires in COVID-19. Study information: Sites across the United States, Italy and Spain contributed samples from acute and convalescent COVID-19. In each case, the material was cDNA or gDNA derived from T cells, B-cell-depleted T cells, or PBMCs.

Original handling: Nucleated cell number was recorded as an estimate derived from reference gene primer amplification. Sequenced by immunoSEQ multiplex PCR; TCRdb stores in-frame clones only, minus some. V, J and clone size are taken as reported in that table, and D and trimming were inferred from the DNA itself. The data show 40,000 or so clones, with about 76% seen just once and about 10% held by the top ten. This CDR3 has 11 amino acids. With V trimmed by 9 bases and J by 5 bases, 1 base remained unmatched. Per the germline V gene, CDR1 is SNHLY and CDR2 is FYNNEI. Enrolment of Seattle patients took place during active infection, and they were followed longitudinally.

Source material: peripheral blood. The gene calls are TRBV2 and TRBJ2-3; 8 positions match TRBD2. This receptor was taken from a man in his 70s with COVID-19, enrolled during active disease. The CDR3 bases are TGTGCCAGTCTAGCGGGAGATACGCAGTATTTT. It specifies CASLAGDTQYF.